This entry is about one T cell receptor (beta chain). In this sample, this clone turned up once. No antigen is known for it. The input lacks base qualities; no much larger clone sits a single base away. This sample is drawn from a study of cytomegalovirus exposure and HLA in healthy donors (TCRdb year 2017). For the wider study: An earlier analysis of 587 of the donors reported 250 to 350 Gb of sequence data and approximately 120 million unique TCR beta sequences obtained from around 170 million T cells. About 280 gigabases of sequencing data and 70 million to 95 million unique TCR sequences made up an early release that covered some 640 HLA-typed donors. Donor age, sex, ethnicity and CMV serostatus were collected together with the repertoire data. To predict cytomegalovirus infection status, the study brought together high-throughput TCR immunosequencing, statistical association of individual TCRs with disease status, and machine learning. In addition to the first cohort of approximately 650 subjects, a separate validation cohort of 120 different subjects was used. Several DR-DQ haplotypes were handled as single units for association and clustering because linkage in the cohort was strong. HLA typing included class I and class II loci at four-digit resolution. The number of typed donors differed by locus: about 620-630 for A, B, C, DRB1 and DQB1; 522 for DQA1; around 580 for DPA1; and roughly 490 for DPB1. Using immunosequencing, the study profiled T cell repertoires from about 650 subjects and related those repertoires to cytomegalovirus serostatus. Among almost 400 genotyped donors of the cohort, an average of approximately 230,000 unique TCR beta nucleotide sequences were sequenced per donor, roughly 20% of them non-productive. Every repertoire in the discovery cohort had been generated on one and the same sequencing platform. Of the 398 genotyped donors, 65% to 90% were placed in the genetic ancestry cluster associated with self-reported Caucasian donors. In an earlier analysis of several hundred of the donors, high-throughput TCR beta sequencing was used to judge whether each TCR beta V gene segment behaved as functional or pseudogenic. A later analysis re-analyzed previously published TCR beta repertoires from hundreds of donors and added high-resolution HLA genotyping to study TCR occurrence patterns. The study aimed to test whether signatures of past pathogen exposure could be identified by cataloging public T cell receptors. A later genetic analysis used genome-wide SNP genotypes for 398 of the 666 donors, treating that subset as a discovery cohort. The later analysis used no new phenotypic data to find candidate immune exposures, relying instead on TCR beta sequences and their occurrence across donors. The study at large found these results: The earlier analysis of some 540 of the donors excluded approximately 15 rarely observed V segments, including chromosome 9 orphons, because counts were too low. Specific HLA alleles were associated with 15,000 to 20,000 TCR beta sequences at a false discovery rate of 0.05 in a later analysis. When HLA alleles, especially DR and DQ, strongly co-occurred, attributing TCR associations to individual alleles was difficult. In this cohort, only TCR beta chains were sequenced, and detectable features were limited by the absence of alpha or paired-chain data. In a later analysis, most CMV-associated TCR beta chains were found to appear HLA-restricted, with HLA associations seemingly driven largely by CMV exposure. Some IMGT-functional V segments, including TRBV6-2 and TRBV6-3, could not be distinguished by the 87-base-pair reads and were therefore excluded. A further reported finding was that TCR beta sequences accurately predicted the HLA-A and HLA-B alleles for most subjects in the first cohort. In an earlier analysis of about 550 of the donors, most TCR beta V segments were observed in productive rearrangements about 87% or about 30% of the time, broadly matching IMGT annotations. A later genetic analysis associated a missense DCLRE1C variant with V-gene and J-gene trimming of TCR beta chains, and an independent cohort replicated the association. The authors suggested that the approach could potentially be extended to other disease states and immunological phenotypes. Linkage disequilibrium might explain the correlated functional status among segregating V segments, but an unknown experimental factor could not be excluded. In a later genetic analysis, fewer N-insertions in productive TCRs were reported among donors in an Asian-associated ancestry cluster than the roughly 710-donor mean. In a later analysis, HLA-associated TCR beta chains were found to be more clonally expanded and to have lower generation probabilities than equally common non-associated chains. A later analysis reported that several top co-occurrence clusters appeared linked to parvovirus B19, influenza, CMV and Epstein-Barr virus. Because HLA typing was missing for some donors at each locus, association tests included only the typed subset. The only immune exposure information available for the cohort was CMV serostatus. A few of the identified cytomegalovirus-associated TCR beta chains were confirmed in vitro to be specific for cytomegalovirus antigens. A later analysis found that TCR association rates varied across HLA loci, with DRB1 alleles showing the most associated TCRs and HLA-C alleles the fewest. Most TCR sequences were seen in very few donors, while some public TCRs were found in many individuals. A cluster of highly shared sequence variants was judged likely to represent a technical artifact of the sequencing pipeline. The study gave a list of 150 to 200 TCR beta chains associated with cytomegalovirus. Sequencing depth was assumed to be roughly uniform across donors in the presence/absence analyses, though that assumption may not hold. Cytomegalovirus status was reported to be diagnosed by the classifier with high specificity and sensitivity in both the original and validation cohorts.

The cohort consisted of fewer than 700 healthy bone marrow donors. At the time of sampling, every cohort member was nominally healthy, though immune exposures that went unrecorded were likely present. The donor was CMV seropositive and belonged to the group of about 290 seropositive cohort members. Each donor provided a peripheral blood sample, and peripheral blood mononuclear cells were used for TCR beta sequencing. The Qiagen DNeasy Blood Extraction Kit was used to extract genomic DNA from the blood cell samples. The library was obtained by the immunoSEQ multiplex PCR assay. For the multiplex PCR, a mixture combining 60 forward primers for TCR Vbeta segments and 13 reverse primers for TCR Jbeta segments was used. Amplification of the CDR3 region of rearranged TCR beta genes was performed with a multiplex PCR assay on genomic DNA. On the Illumina HiSeq System, the amplified TCR beta libraries were sequenced as 87-base-pair reads. The paper's data handling went like this. In a later analysis, tens of millions of unique TCR beta chains were counted across the roughly 670 repertoires, and about 10 million of these chains were shared by at least two donors. A nearest-neighbor algorithm error-corrected the raw reads and collapsed the reads into unique sequences, merging closely related sequences to remove PCR and sequencing errors. To assign V, D and J gene segments, CDR3 sequences were aligned to IMGT reference sequences. For a sequence to be retained, a match of at least six nucleotides to both a V gene segment and a J gene segment was required. A rearrangement counted as productive if the CDR3 had no stop codons and remained in frame with V and J, and every other rearrangement counted as non-productive. Following IMGT convention, CDR3 was defined as the stretch from the second conserved V-encoded cysteine to the conserved J-encoded phenylalanine. The earlier analysis of fewer than 700 of the donors excluded sequences that lacked an unambiguous match to a single V gene segment. An earlier analysis of around 600 of the donors classified V segments as functional when productive rearrangements were above 56.7% and as segregating when the standard deviation between donors was above 5%. A statistical classification framework was built to diagnose cytomegalovirus status from the catalog of TCR beta chain sequences. In a later analysis, TCR nucleotide sequences were compared against IMGT/GENE-DB human TR gene sequences so that V and J genes could be assigned. In a later analysis, CDR3 sequences and most-parsimonious VDJ recombination scenarios were assigned using the TCRdist pipeline. A later analysis defined each TCR beta chain by its CDR3 amino acid sequence plus V-gene family, and excluded reads lacking a unique V-gene family. In a later analysis, some 600 highly shared, low-generation-probability nucleotide sequences were removed to address suspected cross-contamination and a sequencing artifact. For each public chain, a later analysis derived a clonal expansion index from normalized ranks of inferred template counts within each repertoire. A later analysis computed generation probabilities with a VDJ recombination model fitted to out-of-frame rearrangements, and checked the results against IGoR. A later analysis scored TCR-TCR, TCR-HLA and TCR-CMV co-occurrence with hypergeometric tests, applying a repertoire-size bias correction to TCR pairs. In a later analysis, false discovery rates were estimated by permuting HLA or CMV assignments 20 times. In a later analysis, co-occurring TCRs were grouped with DBSCAN, and TCRdist sequence similarity was added when clustering was performed within HLA-allele-positive subsets. Co-occurrence clustering excluded repertoires with fewer than 30,000 or more than 120,000 public chains, plus five with anomalous nucleotide sharing. Entries here come from immuneACCESS through TCRdb and include only in-frame sequences with V and J called. Some clones fail to appear in such tables; in the studies checked, an unresolved V gene covers under half of the shortfall, and the cause of the remainder is unknown. V and J calls and clone size come straight from that table; D and trimming were deduced from the DNA. This sample holds under 200,000 clones; about 80% were observed only once. The top ten hold 2.1% of the sample.

From the cysteine up to the phenylalanine, the CDR3 has a length of 15 residues. The CDR3 DNA has 45 bases and is translated from base 1. V and J are trimmed by 3 bases and 11 bases, and the gene matches miss 14 bases of the junction. The germline V gene encodes CDR1 SGHAT and CDR2 FQNNGV. The rearrangement joined TRBV11-2 to TRBJ2-5, and 8 junction bases match TRBD1. This receptor was identified in a woman aged 18-29 years in good health and CMV-seropositive. Sequenced input: PBMCs. The sequenced DNA is TGTGCCAGCAGCTTTGGACAGGGCTCGCAACTGGAGCAGTACTTC. Protein translation: CASSFGQGSQLEQYF. The full variable domain, completed from the reference TRBV11-2 and TRBJ2-5 proteins outside the CDR3, reads EAGVAQSPRYKIIEKRQSVAFWCNPISGHATLYWYQQILGQGPKLLIQFQNNGVVDDSQLPKDRFSAERLKGVDSTLKIQPAKLEDSAVYLCASSFGQGSQLEQYFGPGTRLLVL.